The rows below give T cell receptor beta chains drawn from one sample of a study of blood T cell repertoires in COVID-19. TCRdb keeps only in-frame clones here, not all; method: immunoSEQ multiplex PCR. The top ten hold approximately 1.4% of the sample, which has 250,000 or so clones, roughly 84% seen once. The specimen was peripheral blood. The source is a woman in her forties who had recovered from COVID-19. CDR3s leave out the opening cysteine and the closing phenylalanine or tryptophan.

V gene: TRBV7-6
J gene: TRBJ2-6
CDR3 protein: ASSPGQGSSGANVLT

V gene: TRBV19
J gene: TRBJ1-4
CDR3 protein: ASSARRGRNEKLF

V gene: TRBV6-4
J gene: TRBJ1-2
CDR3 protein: ASSITGTGDGYT

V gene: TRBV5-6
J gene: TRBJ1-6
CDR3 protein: ASSQGLVHSPLH

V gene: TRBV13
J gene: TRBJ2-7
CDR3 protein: ASERAGARTYEQY

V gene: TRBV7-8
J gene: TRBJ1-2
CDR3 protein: ASTPLRSGGFGYGYT

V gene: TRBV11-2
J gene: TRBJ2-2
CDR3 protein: ASSLDLQGLMNTGELF

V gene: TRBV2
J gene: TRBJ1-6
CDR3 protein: ASSDGGNSPLH

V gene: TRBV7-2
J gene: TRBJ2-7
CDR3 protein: ASSFGQGGGYEQY

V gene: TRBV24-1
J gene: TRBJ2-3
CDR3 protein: ATSGLSGGTDTQY

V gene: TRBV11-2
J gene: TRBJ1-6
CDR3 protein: ASSPDRDEHSPLH

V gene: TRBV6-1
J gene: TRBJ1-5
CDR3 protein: ASSEVSGRVGQPQH

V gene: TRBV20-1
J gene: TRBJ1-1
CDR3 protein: SASVGGWTEAF

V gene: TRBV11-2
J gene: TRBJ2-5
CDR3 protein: ASNPRGTQETQY

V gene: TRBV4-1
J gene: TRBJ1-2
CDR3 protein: ASSPWQEVYGYT

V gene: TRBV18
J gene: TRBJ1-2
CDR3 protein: ASSPPSGRVANYGYT

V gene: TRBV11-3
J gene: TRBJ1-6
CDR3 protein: ASSSNPGQGNSPLH

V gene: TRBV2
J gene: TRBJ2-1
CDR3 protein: AGSPGGSSYNEQF

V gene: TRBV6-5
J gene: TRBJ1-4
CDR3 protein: ASLRQVNEKLF

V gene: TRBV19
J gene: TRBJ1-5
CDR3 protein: ASSISDRVGNQPQH

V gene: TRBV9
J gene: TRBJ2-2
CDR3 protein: ASSAPPTGGENTGELF

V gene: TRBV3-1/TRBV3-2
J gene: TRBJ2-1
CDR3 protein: ASSQEGDAYNEQF

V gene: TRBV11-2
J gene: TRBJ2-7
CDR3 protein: ASSPGHIYEQY

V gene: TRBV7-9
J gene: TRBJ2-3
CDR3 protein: ASSSPLGAALSTDTQY

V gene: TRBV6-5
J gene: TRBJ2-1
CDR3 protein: ASRIYGAYNEQF

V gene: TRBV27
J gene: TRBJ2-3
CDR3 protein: ASSLSGLILTDTQY

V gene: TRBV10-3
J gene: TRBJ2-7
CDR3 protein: AISSTTGTGDEQY

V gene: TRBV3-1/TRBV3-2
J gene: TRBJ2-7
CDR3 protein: ASSHATGAYHEQY

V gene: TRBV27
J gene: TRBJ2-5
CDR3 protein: ASSSGLARRGETQY

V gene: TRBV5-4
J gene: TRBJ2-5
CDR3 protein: ASSLAQGGQTQY

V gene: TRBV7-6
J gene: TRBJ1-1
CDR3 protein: ASSSRLQGPRTEAF

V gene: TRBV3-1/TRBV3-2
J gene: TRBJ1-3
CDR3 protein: ASSQTLVRVSGNTIY

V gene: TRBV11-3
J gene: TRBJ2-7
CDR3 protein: ASSRISGGFKYEQY

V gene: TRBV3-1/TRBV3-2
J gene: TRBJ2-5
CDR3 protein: ASIVGETQY

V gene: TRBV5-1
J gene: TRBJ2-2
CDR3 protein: ASSLDGTGELF

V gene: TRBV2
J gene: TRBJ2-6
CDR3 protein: ASSESGAGANVLT

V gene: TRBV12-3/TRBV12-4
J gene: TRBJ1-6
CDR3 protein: ASSPDSNSPLH

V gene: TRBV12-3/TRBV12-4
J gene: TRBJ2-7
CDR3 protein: ASSFTTGVEQY

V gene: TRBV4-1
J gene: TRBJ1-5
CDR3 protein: ASSRTGGNNQPQH

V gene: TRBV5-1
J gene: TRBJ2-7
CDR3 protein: ASSQQGAASREQY

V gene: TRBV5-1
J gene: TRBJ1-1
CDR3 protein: ASSLAGETYTEAF

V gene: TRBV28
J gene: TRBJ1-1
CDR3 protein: ASSSRGRNTEAF

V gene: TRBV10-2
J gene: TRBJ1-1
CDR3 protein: ASSESARNTEAF

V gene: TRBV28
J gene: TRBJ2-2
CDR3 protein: ASIPPPGLWTGELF

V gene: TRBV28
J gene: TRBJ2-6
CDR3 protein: ASSPLQGTSGANVLT

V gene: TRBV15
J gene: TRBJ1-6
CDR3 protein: ATSRTNYNSPLH

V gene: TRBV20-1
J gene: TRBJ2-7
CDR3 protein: SASRGTVDEQY

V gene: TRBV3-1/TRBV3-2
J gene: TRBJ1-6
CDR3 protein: ASSHRDRGNSPLH

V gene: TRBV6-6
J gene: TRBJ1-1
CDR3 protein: ASETREGRLNTEAF

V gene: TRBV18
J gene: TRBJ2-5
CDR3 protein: ASSASPGETQY

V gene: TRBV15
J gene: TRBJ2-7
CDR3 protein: ATSRDIGGTGFHEQY

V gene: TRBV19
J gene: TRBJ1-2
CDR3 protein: ASSTGQAYGYT

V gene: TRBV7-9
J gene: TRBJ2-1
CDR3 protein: ASSLSEDNEQF

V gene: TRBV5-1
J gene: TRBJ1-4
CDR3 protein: ASSFYQGANEKLF

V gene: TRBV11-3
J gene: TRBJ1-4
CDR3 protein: ASSLGLETGEKLF

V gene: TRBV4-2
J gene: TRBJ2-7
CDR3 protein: ASSQGRGFYEQY

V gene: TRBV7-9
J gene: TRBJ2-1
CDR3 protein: ASSLGAVIIHNEQF

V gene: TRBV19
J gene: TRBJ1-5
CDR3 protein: ASSARTGRGNQPQH

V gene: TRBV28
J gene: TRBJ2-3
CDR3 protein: ASSLFGGSSTDTQY